The T cell receptor (beta chain) under discussion was sequenced for a study of blood T cell repertoires in COVID-19. Study information: Spain, Italy and the United States supplied samples that represented acute and convalescent COVID-19.

Authors' data handling: Reference gene primer amplification gave nucleated cell count estimates. Profiling relied on immunoSEQ multiplex PCR, and the TCRdb table lists in-frame clones only, not all of them. The V and J calls and clone size are taken from that table; D and trimming were inferred from the DNA. Of about 110,000 clones in the sample, less than 75% were seen once. Deletions cut 1 base from V and 8 bases from J, with 15 bases between. CDR1 MNHEY and CDR2 SVGAGI come from the germline V gene. CDR3 length: 16 residues. This clone occurred once. This receptor was taken from a woman in her thirties or forties with acute or convalescent COVID-19. Sequenced: peripheral blood. The chain carries TRBV6-5 and TRBJ1-6, with a possible D match to TRBD1 (6 bases). CDR3 amino acids: CASSYFGGPGDSPLHF. In DNA, the CDR3 is TGTGCCAGCAGTTACTTTGGGGGCCCCGGGGATTCACCCCTCCACTTT.